This T cell receptor (beta chain) derives from a study of T cells in tuberculosis. The overall study: T cells were selected with CD1B tetramers loaded with glucose monomycolate. Whole-study results and caveats: Active tuberculosis cases were adults; controls were adolescents. Smaller distances to GMM-specific TCRs suggested their expansion in active tuberculosis.

V shed 7 bases and J shed 8 bases, with 17 bases lying between them. Germline values: CDR1 SQVTM, CDR2 ANQGSEA. This CDR3 comprises 13 residues. On this clone itself: Its antigen is unknown.

Generated by immunoSEQ multiplex PCR, the TCRdb table keeps only in-frame clones and is missing some. The sample consists of about 40,000 clones, 94% of them appearing once. The sample's time point: new active TB diagnosis, blood taken before or within 7 days of starting treatment. The receptor was derived from an adult with tuberculosis. Sequenced material: PBMCs, taken at tuberculosis diagnosis. This rearrangement joins TRBV29-1 to TRBJ1-4; TRBD1 might be the D (6 bases). CDR3 DNA sequence: TGCAGCGCCGGGCTAGGGGGTGTCGAAAAACTGTTTTTT. Protein sequence: CSAGLGGVEKLFF.